This record concerns one TCR beta chain sequence. Its target is not known. This specimen belongs to a study of CD8+ T cells in alopecia areata. Study-level results: Because of a solitary nonresponder, the connection of baseline CD8+ expansion to response stays uncertain.

Germline CDR1 ENHRY, CDR2 SYGVKD. The V end lost 8 bases, the J end lost 2 bases, and 10 bases lay between the germline ends. The CDR3 has 13 residues. Once RNA had been extracted, it was reverse transcribed into cDNA to act as the sequencing template. Clones were sequenced by immunoSEQ multiplex PCR, and TCRdb holds only the in-frame ones, with some missing. The sample carries some 200,000 clones, 50% to 60% recorded once. The treatment: oral pan-JAK inhibitor, 5-10 mg twice daily. Both peripheral blood and punch biopsies of lesional scalp skin were obtained from patients who had alopecia areata. The source material was CD4+ T cells sorted from blood, sampled at week 4, from a patient treated with tofacitinib. The source is a human donor with alopecia areata. The chain recombines TRBV10-3 with TRBJ1-3, with no clear D. DNA of the CDR3: TGTGCCATCGCAAGTGGTACTGGAAACACCATATATTTT. It is translated as CAIASGTGNTIYF.